The 24 T cell receptor beta chains reported below all come from one sample, sequenced in a study of T cell responses to AZD1222 COVID-19 vaccine. Profiling relied on immunoSEQ multiplex PCR, and the TCRdb table lists in-frame clones only, not all of them. The sample has 120,000 or so clones; approximately 83% are singletons. The specimen was peripheral blood, collected on day 0 of AZD1222 vaccination. Receptors were obtained from an adult in good health.

This chain uses TRBV24-1 with TRBJ1-2; TRBD1 agrees at 10 bases. The CDR3 is made up of 14 amino acids. Germline V lookup: CDR1 KGHDR, CDR2 SFDVKD. V trimming: 11 bases; J trimming: 2 bases; junction bases outside the gene matches: 7. The CDR3 nucleotides are TGTGCCAGCTCCGGGACAGGGGAGAACTATGGCTACACCTTC. It is translated as CASSGTGENYGYTF.

The chain joins TRBV15 to TRBJ1-5; weak D call: TRBD1 (5 bases). V was shortened by 0 bases and J by 6 bases, with 12 bases between the two germline ends. This CDR3 contains 15 residues. Germline V CDR1 and CDR2: LNHNV, YYDKDF (reference sequence). The CDR3 DNA reads TGTGCCACCAGCAGAGAAGTTGGCGGGGGTCAGCCCCAGCATTTT. The encoded protein is CATSREVGGGQPQHF.

CDR3 in DNA: TGTGCCAGCAGCAGCCGGGGGGCCTCGTGGACCGGGGAGCTGTTTTTT. It yields the protein CASSSRGASWTGELFF. The rearrangement joins TRBV9 to TRBJ2-2, with a weak D call TRBD2 (7 bases). This CDR3 has 16 residues. Trimming took 4 bases from V and 5 from J, leaving 18 bases between them. Germline-derived CDR1 and CDR2 are SGDLS and YYNGEE.

V and J are TRBV2 and TRBJ2-2; 10 bases line up with TRBD2. This CDR3 is 15 amino acids long. V shed 9 bases, J shed 1 base, and the junction held 5 bases outside the gene matches. The V gene's germline CDR1 is SNHLY and CDR2 FYNNEI. The chain's CDR3 is CASATSGMNTGELFF. CDR3 nucleotide sequence: TGTGCCAGTGCTACTAGCGGGATGAACACCGGGGAGCTGTTTTTT.

The chain carries TRBV6-5 and TRBJ1-3; no clear D gene. V lost 10 bases and J lost 3, with 10 bases in between. CDR3 length: 12 residues. In germline, CDR1 is MNHEY, CDR2 SVGAGI. The CDR3 nucleotides are TGTGCCACATTTACTAGTGGAAACACCATATATTTT. Encoded protein: CATFTSGNTIYF.

J is TRBJ1-3 and V is TRBV28, with D possibly TRBD1 on 6 matching bases. The CDR3 sequence is 16 residues long. Trimming shortened V by 4 bases and J by 4 bases, and 17 bases separated the two germline ends. Germline V gene data show CDR1 as MDHEN and CDR2 as SYDVKM. CDR3 in DNA: TGTGCCAGCAGTTCCACAGGGATTTACGCCGGAAACACCATATATTTT. Protein product: CASSSTGIYAGNTIYF.

The rearrangement links TRBV7-9 to TRBJ1-1; 7 nucleotides agree with TRBD1. The V segment lost 6 bases and the J segment 4 bases; nucleotides outside the gene matches: 8. CDR3 length: 14 amino acids. Germline V gene sequence: CDR1 SEHNR, CDR2 FQNEAQ (reference sequence). DNA of the CDR3: TGTGCCAGCAGTAGACAGGGTATCGGCACTGAAGCTTTCTTT. Translating gives CASSRQGIGTEAFF.

The chain links TRBV28 to TRBJ2-1, with 9 bases matching TRBD2. From germline, CDR1 is MDHEN and CDR2 SYDVKM. This CDR3 comprises 17 residues. J lost 0 bases, V lost 7 bases, and 10 bases had no gene match. The CDR3 DNA follows: TGTGCCAGCAAGTACCGACTAGCGGCGAGCTCCTACAATGAGCAGTTCTTC. Its translation: CASKYRLAASSYNEQFF.

V and J are TRBV5-1 and TRBJ2-1, with no clear D. Germline-derived CDR1 and CDR2 are SGHRS and YFSETQ. V gave up 4 bases and J gave up 5 bases, with 16 bases separating them. The CDR3 runs 15 residues. The CDR3 spells CASSPQSRSDNEQFF. CDR3 DNA: TGCGCCAGCAGCCCCCAAAGCAGGAGTGACAATGAGCAGTTCTTC.

The chain uses TRBV19 and TRBJ2-7, with 8 nucleotides matching TRBD1. From germline, CDR1 is LNHDA and CDR2 SQIVND (reference sequence). The trim removed 3 bases at V and 3 bases at J, leaving 7 bases unmatched. This CDR3 comprises 15 residues. The CDR3 spells CASSIGTGPYYEQYF. The CDR3 nucleotides read TGTGCCAGTAGTATCGGGACAGGTCCTTACTACGAGCAGTACTTC. Together with reference TRBV19 and TRBJ2-7, the CDR3 gives the full variable domain: DGGITQSPKYLFRKEGQNVTLSCEQNLNHDAMYWYRQDPGQGLRLIYYSQIVNDFQKGDIAEGYSVSREKKESFPLTVTSAQKNPTAFYLCASSIGTGPYYEQYFGPGTRLTVT.

The gene calls are TRBV28 and TRBJ1-4, with 9 nucleotides matching TRBD1. The CDR3 has 16 residues. Germline V lookup: CDR1 MDHEN, CDR2 SYDVKM. Trimming at V came to 4 bases and at J to 6 bases, leaving 9 bases not matched to a gene. CDR3 protein: CASSSLGGQGDEKLFF. The CDR3 nucleotides are TGTGCCAGCAGTTCCCTGGGGGGACAGGGTGATGAAAAACTGTTTTTT.

The CDR3 here is CASSISGRAYNEQFF. The CDR3 region has the DNA TGTGCCAGCAGTATTAGCGGGAGGGCCTACAATGAGCAGTTCTTC. The rearrangement uses TRBV6-2 or TRBV6-3 and TRBJ2-1; TRBD2 aligns across 11 bases. The ends lost 5 bases at V and 2 bases at J; junction bases unmatched: 2. The CDR3 consists of 15 residues. Germline V gene sequence: CDR1 MNHEY, CDR2 SVGEGT.

Note on this clone: Within the sample, other DNA sequences also encode this same CDR3. The rearrangement joins TRBV19 to TRBJ2-7; tentative D call: TRBD1 (5 bases). Trimming pared 3 bases from V and 0 bases from J, leaving 9 bases between. Germline V gene sequence: CDR1 LNHDA, CDR2 SQIVND (reference sequence). This CDR3 region has 14 residues. In DNA form, the CDR3 reads TGTGCCAGTAGTATTCCAGGGTCCTCCTACGAGCAGTACTTC. Residues: CASSIPGSSYEQYF. Drawing the rest from reference TRBV19 and TRBJ2-7, the complete variable domain is DGGITQSPKYLFRKEGQNVTLSCEQNLNHDAMYWYRQDPGQGLRLIYYSQIVNDFQKGDIAEGYSVSREKKESFPLTVTSAQKNPTAFYLCASSIPGSSYEQYFGPGTRLTVT.

V gene TRBV6-2 or TRBV6-3 combines with J gene TRBJ2-1, with 10 bases that match TRBD2. Germline values: CDR1 MNHEY, CDR2 SVGEGT. The CDR3 runs to 15 residues. The junction had 3 bases not matched to a gene; V was cut back by 1 base and J by 6 bases. The CDR3 spells CASSYLPSGSNEQFF. The CDR3 coding sequence is TGTGCCAGCAGTTACTTACCTAGCGGGAGCAATGAGCAGTTCTTC.

The rearrangement joins TRBV28 to TRBJ2-5, with D perhaps matching TRBD1 (5 bases). Germline values: CDR1 MDHEN, CDR2 SYDVKM. The CDR3 length is 14 residues. V dropped 7 bases and J dropped 4 bases, with 16 bases sitting between them. The CDR3 DNA sequence: TGTGCCAGCAAGTATCAGGGTTCAGGAGAGACCCAGTACTTC. This codes for CASKYQGSGETQYF.

With respect to this clone: Sequence at one end of the junction differs from germline and may be a read error. This chain connects TRBV19 to TRBJ1-5; 9 nucleotides align to TRBD1. Germline CDR1 LNHDA, CDR2 SQIVND (reference sequence). The CDR3 spans 14 residues. This CDR3 is CASSILTGTGPRHF. CDR3 DNA sequence: TGTGCCAGTAGTATTTTGACCGGGACAGGGCCCCGGCATTTT.

The J gene is TRBJ2-1, the V gene TRBV5-1; maybe TRBD2 (5 bases). Trimming took 5 bases from V and 0 from J, leaving 12 bases between them. The CDR3 has 15 residues. The germline gives CDR1 SGHRS, CDR2 YFSETQ. The CDR3 here is CASRKADSSYNEQFF. For the CDR3, the DNA is TGCGCCAGCAGGAAGGCGGACTCCTCCTACAATGAGCAGTTCTTC. Together with reference TRBV5-1 and TRBJ2-1, the CDR3 gives the full variable domain: KAGVTQTPRYLIKTRGQQVTLSCSPISGHRSVSWYQQTPGQGLQFLFEYFSETQRNKGNFPGRFSGRQFSNSRSEMNVSTLELGDSALYLCASRKADSSYNEQFFGPGTRLTVL.

The rearrangement uses TRBV12-3 or TRBV12-4 and TRBJ1-1; D call uncertain. CDR3 size: 13 residues. V was trimmed by 2 bases and J by 1 base, leaving 5 bases between them. The CDR3 coding sequence is TGTGCCAGCAGTTTACAACCGAACACTGAAGCTTTCTTT. Translation: CASSLQPNTEAFF.

This clone appeared once. The V call is TRBV19, the J call TRBJ2-1; 7 positions match TRBD1. CDR1 is LNHDA and CDR2 is SQIVND in the germline V gene (reference sequence). The CDR3 totals 15 residues. J gave up 4 bases and V 4 bases, and 7 bases lay outside the gene matches. CDR3 sequence: CASSKQGSAYNEQFF. CDR3 coding DNA: TGTGCCAGTAGTAAACAGGGGTCCGCTTACAATGAGCAGTTCTTC.

In nucleotides, the CDR3 is TGTGTCAGAAGCCAACGGACCTTTACCTCTTACACCGGGGAGCTGTTTTTT. Translating gives CVRSQRTFTSYTGELFF. The gene calls are TRBV7-5 and TRBJ2-2. TRBV7-5 is an annotated pseudogene. This CDR3 region has 17 residues.

The V call is TRBV28, the J call TRBJ2-3, with unresolved D. The V end was cut by 3 bases, the J end by 5 bases, with 9 bases between. This CDR3 has 13 amino acids. CDR1 is MDHEN, CDR2 SYDVKM, per germline. The DNA of the CDR3 is TGTGCCAGCAGTTTGACTTATCAAGATACGCAGTATTTT. It yields the protein CASSLTYQDTQYF.

Here the CDR3 reads CASSNARGSYEQYF. The DNA of the CDR3 is TGTGCCAGTAGTAACGCCAGGGGCTCCTACGAGCAGTACTTC. The chain has TRBV19 and TRBJ2-7; perhaps TRBD1 as D (6 bases). V lost 4 bases to trimming and J lost 0 bases, with 10 bases between them. The germline V gene has CDR1 LNHDA and CDR2 SQIVND (reference sequence). The CDR3 consists of 14 residues.

The chain employs TRBV30 and TRBJ1-6; 7 positions agree with TRBD1. After removal of 3 bases from V and 7 bases from J, the junction contained 6 bases not matched to a gene. Germline V gives CDR1 GTSNPN, CDR2 SVGIG (reference sequence). The CDR3 covers 14 residues. The CDR3 loop reads CAWSLGTENSPLHF. CDR3 in DNA: TGTGCCTGGAGCCTGGGGACAGAAAATTCACCCCTCCACTTT.

The chain combines TRBV2 with TRBJ2-2, with D perhaps matching TRBD2 (6 bases). The CDR3 has 14 residues. Trimming shortened V by 5 bases and J by 3 bases, and 10 bases separated the two germline ends. Germline V gene data show CDR1 as SNHLY and CDR2 as FYNNEI. The CDR3 sequence: CASSLEGYTGELFF. Written as DNA, the CDR3 is TGTGCCAGCAGTTTGGAGGGGTACACCGGGGAGCTGTTTTTT.